This T cell receptor (beta chain) stems from a study of cytomegalovirus exposure and HLA in healthy donors. For the study at large: An earlier analysis found fewer than 140 million unique TCR beta sequences from about 190 million T cells.

The PCR made use of 60 Vbeta and 13 Jbeta primers. The method was immunoSEQ multiplex PCR; TCRdb's version includes in-frame clones alone and lacks a portion of them. The data contain approximately 190,000 clones, around 85% of them seen just once; the ten biggest clones take up 6.3%. The CDR3 contains 17 residues. Germline CDR1 SGHTA, CDR2 FQGNSA. V was shortened by 1 base and J by 2 bases, with 18 bases between the two germline ends. Overall study results and limits: With DRB1 most and HLA-C fewest, TCR association rates differed between HLA loci in a later analysis.

This clone was found once. The antigen remains unidentified. This sequence joins TRBV7-2 and TRBJ2-7; a weak D match, TRBD2 (7 bases). The receptor was isolated from a man aged 35 to 55 in good health and CMV-seropositive. The source material was PBMCs. The chain's CDR3 is CASSLETRGRRTYEQYF. The CDR3 DNA reads as TGTGCCAGCAGCTTAGAGACGCGGGGGCGGCGAACCTACGAGCAGTACTTC.